A selection of T cell receptor beta chains follows, all from one sample in a study of blood T cell repertoires in COVID-19. Measured with immunoSEQ multiplex PCR; TCRdb has only the in-frame clones, and not every one. Found here are 250,000 to 400,000 clones, approximately 88% of them singletons; the top ten hold 1.6%. Sequencing was done on a sample of peripheral blood. These TCRs come from a woman aged 25 to 39 with COVID-19, enrolled during active disease. CDR3s include the opening cysteine and the closing phenylalanine or tryptophan. Each record gives: D gene, V gene, J gene, clone size, CDR3 protein, CDR3 DNA. D genes are given only for firm matches. Only some rows state a clone size, as once, few, many or a class for expanded clones.

TRBD1,TRBV6-2/TRBV6-3,TRBJ2-5,-,CASSYWGAGGGETQYF,TGTGCCAGCAGTTACTGGGGCGCAGGGGGCGGGGAGACCCAGTACTTC
-,TRBV4-2,TRBJ2-3,-,CASSRGGATDTQYF,TGTGCCAGCAGCCGTGGCGGGGCCACAGATACGCAGTATTTT
-,TRBV28,TRBJ1-5,-,CASSPVMTGGDQPQHF,TGTGCCAGCAGTCCTGTGATGACCGGGGGGGATCAGCCCCAGCATTTT
TRBD1,TRBV18,TRBJ1-1,few,CASSKDRLNTEAFF,TGTGCCAGCTCAAAGGACAGGTTGAACACTGAAGCTTTCTTT
-,TRBV6-5,TRBJ2-7,-,CASSYAYEQYF,TGTGCCAGCAGTTACGCGTACGAGCAGTACTTC
-,TRBV6-5,TRBJ2-2,-,CASNTGPGELFF,TGTGCCAGCAATACAGGGCCCGGGGAGCTGTTTTTT
-,TRBV7-9,TRBJ1-4,-,CASSLFSGRGNEKLFF,TGTGCCAGCAGCTTATTCTCAGGGAGGGGGAATGAAAAACTGTTTTTT
-,TRBV18,TRBJ1-6,-,CASSPRGQVTSYNSPLHF,TGTGCCAGCTCACCACGAGGGCAGGTTACCTCCTATAATTCACCCCTCCACTTT
TRBD1,TRBV15,TRBJ1-1,-,CATSRDTGAPTEAFF,TGTGCCACCAGCAGAGATACAGGGGCGCCCACTGAAGCTTTCTTT
TRBD1,TRBV5-8,TRBJ2-2,-,CASTPTGYTGELFF,TGTGCCAGCACCCCGACAGGGTACACCGGGGAGCTGTTTTTT
-,TRBV18,TRBJ1-2,-,CASSPRAECYGYTF,TGTGCCAGCTCCCCGCGGGCAGAATGCTATGGCTACACCTTC
-,TRBV3-1/TRBV3-2,TRBJ1-5,-,CASSQDRDQPQHF,TGTGCCAGCAGCCAAGACAGGGATCAGCCCCAGCATTTT